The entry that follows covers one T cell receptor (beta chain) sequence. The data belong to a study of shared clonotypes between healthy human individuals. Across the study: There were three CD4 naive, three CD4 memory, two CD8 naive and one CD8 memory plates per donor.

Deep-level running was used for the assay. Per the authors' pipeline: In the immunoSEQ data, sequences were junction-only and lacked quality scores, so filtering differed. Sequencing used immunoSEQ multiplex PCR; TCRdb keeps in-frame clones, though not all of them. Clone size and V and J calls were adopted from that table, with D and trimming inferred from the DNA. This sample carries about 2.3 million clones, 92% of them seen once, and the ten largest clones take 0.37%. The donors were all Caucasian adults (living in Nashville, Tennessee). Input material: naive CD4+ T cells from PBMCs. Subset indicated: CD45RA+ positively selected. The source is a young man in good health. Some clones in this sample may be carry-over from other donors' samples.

The CDR3: CASGSRGGEQFF. In nucleotides, the CDR3 is TGTGCCAGTGGGTCCCGAGGGGGTGAGCAGTTCTTC. V and J are TRBV19 and TRBJ2-1, with D possibly TRBD1 on 6 matching bases. Deletions cut 8 bases from V and 9 bases from J, with 14 bases between. This CDR3 region has 12 residues. Germline values: CDR1 LNHDA, CDR2 SQIVND (reference sequence).